The present T cell receptor (beta chain) was sequenced within a study of blood T cell repertoires in COVID-19. Sequenced by immunoSEQ multiplex PCR; TCRdb stores in-frame clones only, minus some. The profile covers approximately 240,000 clones, with approximately 86% appearing a single time and roughly 6.3% taken by the ten largest. The V and J ends lost 1 base and 6 bases, in that order; junction bases with no gene match: 17. This CDR3 has 18 amino acids. The chain couples TRBV5-3 to TRBJ2-5; TRBD1 agrees at 8 bases. TRBV5-3 is identified as an open reading frame with a role that is uncertain. Material for sequencing was PBMCs or T cells enriched from blood (not recorded which). The source is a woman younger than 45 with acute COVID-19. In DNA form, the CDR3 reads TGTGCCAGAAGCTTGACTTTGCGGACAGGGCGACACAAGAAGACCCAGTACTTC. It codes for CARSLTLRTGRHKKTQYF.